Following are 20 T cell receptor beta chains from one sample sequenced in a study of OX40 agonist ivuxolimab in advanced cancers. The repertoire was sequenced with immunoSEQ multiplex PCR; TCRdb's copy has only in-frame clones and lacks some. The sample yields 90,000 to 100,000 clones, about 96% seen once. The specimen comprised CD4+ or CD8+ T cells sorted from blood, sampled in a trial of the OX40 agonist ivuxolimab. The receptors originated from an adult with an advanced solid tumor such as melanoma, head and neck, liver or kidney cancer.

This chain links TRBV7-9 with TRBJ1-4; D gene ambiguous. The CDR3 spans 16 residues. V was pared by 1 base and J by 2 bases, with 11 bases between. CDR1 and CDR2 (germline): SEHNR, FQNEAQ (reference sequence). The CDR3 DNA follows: TGTGCCAGCAGCTTAGGGGGTATGGGGACTAATGAAAAACTGTTTTTT. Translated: CASSLGGMGTNEKLFF. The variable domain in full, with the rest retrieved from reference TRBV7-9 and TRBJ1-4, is DTGVSQNPRHKITKRGQNVTFRCDPISEHNRLYWYRQTLGQGPEFLTYFQNEAQLEKSRLLSDRFSAERPKGSFSTLEIQRTEQGDSAMYLCASSLGGMGTNEKLFFGSGTQLSVL.

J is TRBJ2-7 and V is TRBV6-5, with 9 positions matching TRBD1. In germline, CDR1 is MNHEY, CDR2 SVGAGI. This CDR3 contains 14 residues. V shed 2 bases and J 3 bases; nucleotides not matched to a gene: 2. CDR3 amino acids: CASSYETGGYEQYF. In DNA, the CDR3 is TGTGCCAGCAGTTACGAGACAGGGGGCTACGAGCAGTACTTC.

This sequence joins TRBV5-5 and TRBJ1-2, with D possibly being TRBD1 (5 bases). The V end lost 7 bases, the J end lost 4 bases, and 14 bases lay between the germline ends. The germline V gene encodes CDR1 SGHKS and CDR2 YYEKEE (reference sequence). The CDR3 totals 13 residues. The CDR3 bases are TGTGCCAGCCATCCCTGGGGGGGCTATGGCTACACCTTC. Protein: CASHPWGGYGYTF. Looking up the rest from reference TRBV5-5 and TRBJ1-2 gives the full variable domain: DAGVTQSPTHLIKTRGQQVTLRCSPISGHKSVSWYQQVLGQGPQFIFQYYEKEERGRGNFPDRFSARQFPNYSSELNVNALLLGDSALYLCASHPWGGYGYTFGSGTRLTVV.

In DNA, the CDR3 is TGTGCCAGCAGTTACACGACTACGAGGGATGGCTACACCTTC. As protein: CASSYTTTRDGYTF. This sequence joins TRBV6-5 and TRBJ1-2; no clear D. The V end was cut by 2 bases, the J end by 6 bases, with 13 bases between. Germline CDR1 MNHEY, CDR2 SVGAGI. The length of the CDR3 is 14 residues.

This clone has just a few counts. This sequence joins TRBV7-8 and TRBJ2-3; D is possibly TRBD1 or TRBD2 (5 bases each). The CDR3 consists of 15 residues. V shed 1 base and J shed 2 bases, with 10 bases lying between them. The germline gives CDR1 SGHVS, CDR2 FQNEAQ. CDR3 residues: CASSLGTGLTDTQYF. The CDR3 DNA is TGTGCCAGCAGCTTAGGTACAGGACTCACAGATACGCAGTATTTT. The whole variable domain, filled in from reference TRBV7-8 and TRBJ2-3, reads GAGVSQSPRYKVAKRGQDVALRCDPISGHVSLFWYQQALGQGPEFLTYFQNEAQLDKSGLPSDRFFAERPEGSVSTLKIQRTQQEDSAVYLCASSLGTGLTDTQYFGPGTRLTVL.

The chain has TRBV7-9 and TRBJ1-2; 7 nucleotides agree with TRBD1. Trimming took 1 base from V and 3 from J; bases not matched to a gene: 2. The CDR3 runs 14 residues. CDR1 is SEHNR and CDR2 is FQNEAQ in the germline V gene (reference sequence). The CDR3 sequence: CASSLVDRDYGYTF. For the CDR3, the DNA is TGTGCCAGCAGCTTAGTCGACAGGGACTATGGCTACACCTTC.

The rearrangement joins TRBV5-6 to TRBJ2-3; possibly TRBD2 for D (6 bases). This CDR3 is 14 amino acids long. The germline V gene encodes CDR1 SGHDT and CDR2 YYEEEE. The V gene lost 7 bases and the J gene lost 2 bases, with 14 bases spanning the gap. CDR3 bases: TGTGCCAGCTTTCGACTAGAAAACACAGATACGCAGTATTTT. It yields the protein CASFRLENTDTQYF. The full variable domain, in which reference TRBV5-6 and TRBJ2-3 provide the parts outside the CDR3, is DAGVTQSPTHLIKTRGQQVTLRCSPKSGHDTVSWYQQALGQGPQFIFQYYEEEERQRGNFPDRFSGHQFPNYSSELNVNALLLGDSALYLCASFRLENTDTQYFGPGTRLTVL.

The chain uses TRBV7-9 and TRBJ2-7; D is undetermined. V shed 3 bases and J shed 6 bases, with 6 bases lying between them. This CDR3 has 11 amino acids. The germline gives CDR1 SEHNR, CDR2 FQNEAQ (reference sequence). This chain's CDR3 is CASSLGPEQYF. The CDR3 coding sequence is TGTGCCAGCAGCTTGGGCCCCGAGCAGTACTTC.

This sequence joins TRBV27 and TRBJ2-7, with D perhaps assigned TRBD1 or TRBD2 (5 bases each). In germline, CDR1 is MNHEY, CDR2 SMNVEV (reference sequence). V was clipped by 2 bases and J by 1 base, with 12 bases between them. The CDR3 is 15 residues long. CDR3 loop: CASSLEGLGSYEQYF. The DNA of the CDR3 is TGTGCCAGCAGTTTAGAGGGGCTGGGGTCCTACGAGCAGTACTTC.

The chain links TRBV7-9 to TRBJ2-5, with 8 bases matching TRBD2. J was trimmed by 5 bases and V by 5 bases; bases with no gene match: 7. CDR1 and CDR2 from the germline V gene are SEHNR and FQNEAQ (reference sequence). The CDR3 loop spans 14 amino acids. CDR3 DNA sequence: TGTGCCAGCAGCCCGTGGACGGGAGGGGAGACCCAGTACTTC. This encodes CASSPWTGGETQYF.

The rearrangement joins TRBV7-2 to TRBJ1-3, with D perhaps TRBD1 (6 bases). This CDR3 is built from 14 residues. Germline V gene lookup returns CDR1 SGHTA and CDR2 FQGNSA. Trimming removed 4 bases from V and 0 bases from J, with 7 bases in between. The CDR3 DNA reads TGTGCCAGCAGCTCGGACAGCTCTGGAAACACCATATATTTT. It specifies CASSSDSSGNTIYF. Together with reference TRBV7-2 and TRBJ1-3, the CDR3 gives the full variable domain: GAGVSQSPSNKVTEKGKDVELRCDPISGHTALYWYRQSLGQGLEFLIYFQGNSAPDKSGLPSDRFSAERTGGSVSTLTIQRTQQEDSAVYLCASSSDSSGNTIYFGEGSWLTVV.

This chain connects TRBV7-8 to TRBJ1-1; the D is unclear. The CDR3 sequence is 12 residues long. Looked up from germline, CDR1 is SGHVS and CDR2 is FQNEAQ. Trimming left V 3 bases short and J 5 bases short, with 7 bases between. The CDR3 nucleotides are TGTGCCAGCAGCTTCGGCAGTACTGAAGCTTTCTTT. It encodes CASSFGSTEAFF.

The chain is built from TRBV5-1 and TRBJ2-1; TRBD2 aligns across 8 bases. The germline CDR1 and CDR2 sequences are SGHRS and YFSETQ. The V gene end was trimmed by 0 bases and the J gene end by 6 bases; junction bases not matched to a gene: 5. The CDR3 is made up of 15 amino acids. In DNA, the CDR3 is TGCGCCAGCAGCTTGGGCGGGGGGCCACTCAATGAGCAGTTCTTC. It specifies CASSLGGGPLNEQFF.

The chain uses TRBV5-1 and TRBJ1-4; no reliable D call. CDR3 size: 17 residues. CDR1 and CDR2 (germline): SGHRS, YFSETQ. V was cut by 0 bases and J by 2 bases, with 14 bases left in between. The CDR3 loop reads CASSLAEGIGTNEKLFF. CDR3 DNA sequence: TGCGCCAGCAGCTTGGCCGAAGGGATTGGGACTAATGAAAAACTGTTTTTT.

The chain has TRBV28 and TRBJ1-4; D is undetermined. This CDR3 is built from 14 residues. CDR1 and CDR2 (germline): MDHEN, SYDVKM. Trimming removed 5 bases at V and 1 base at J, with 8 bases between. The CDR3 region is CASSPPGTNEKLFF. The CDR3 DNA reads TGTGCCAGCAGTCCTCCAGGAACTAATGAAAAACTGTTTTTT.

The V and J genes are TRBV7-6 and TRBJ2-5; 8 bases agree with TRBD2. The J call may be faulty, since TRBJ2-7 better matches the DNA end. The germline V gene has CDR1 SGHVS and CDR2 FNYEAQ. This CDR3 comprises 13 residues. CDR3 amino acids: CASSSGGSYEQYF. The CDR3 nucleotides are TGTGCCAGCTCGAGCGGGGGCTCCTACGAGCAGTACTTC.

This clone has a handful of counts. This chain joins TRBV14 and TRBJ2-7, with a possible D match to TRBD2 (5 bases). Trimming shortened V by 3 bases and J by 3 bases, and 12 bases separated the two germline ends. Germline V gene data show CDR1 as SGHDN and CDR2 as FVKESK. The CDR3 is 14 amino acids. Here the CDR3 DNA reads TGTGCCAGCAGCCATGGACTTGTCGTCTACGAGCAGTACTTC. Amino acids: CASSHGLVVYEQYF.

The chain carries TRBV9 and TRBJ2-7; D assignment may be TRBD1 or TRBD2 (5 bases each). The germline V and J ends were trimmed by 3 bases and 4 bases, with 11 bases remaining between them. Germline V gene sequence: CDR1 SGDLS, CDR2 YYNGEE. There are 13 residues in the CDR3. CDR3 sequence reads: CASSAGPEYEQYF. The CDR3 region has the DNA TGTGCCAGCAGCGCGGGGCCGGAGTACGAGCAGTACTTC.

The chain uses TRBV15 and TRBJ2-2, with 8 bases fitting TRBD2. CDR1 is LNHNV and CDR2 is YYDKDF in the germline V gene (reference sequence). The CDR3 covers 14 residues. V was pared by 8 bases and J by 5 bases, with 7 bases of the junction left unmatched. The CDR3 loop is CATSGGVETGELFF. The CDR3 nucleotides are TGTGCCACCTCCGGGGGGGTGGAGACCGGGGAGCTGTTTTTT.

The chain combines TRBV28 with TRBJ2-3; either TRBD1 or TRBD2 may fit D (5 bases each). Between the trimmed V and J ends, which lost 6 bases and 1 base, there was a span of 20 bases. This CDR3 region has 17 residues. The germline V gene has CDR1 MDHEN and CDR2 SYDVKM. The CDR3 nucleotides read TGTGCCAGCAGCTGGGGGAGTGAGGAGAGGGGCACAGATACGCAGTATTTT. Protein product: CASSWGSEERGTDTQYF.